The clone carrying this T cell receptor beta chain was observed at least ten times. Antigen: not known. This sample was included in a study of metastatic and nonmetastatic thyroid tumors. The wider study: Repertoires were compared across blood and tumor or nodule tissue from malignant and benign thyroid patients. Study-wide results and limits: According to reports, the diversity of TCR beta was significantly higher in malignant thyroid tumors than in benign nodules, and this held in both blood and tumor samples.

TCRdb re-clonotyped the PCR reads through MiXCR. The sample shows just over 40,000 clones, 11% of them seen only once. Nobody among the patients had been given any treatment before thyroid surgery. The CDR3 sequence is 16 residues long. The germline V gene encodes CDR1 SGHAT and CDR2 FQNNGV. The junction had 5 bases not matched to a gene; V was cut back by 3 bases and J by 1 base. This clonotype originated in a female donor with papillary thyroid cancer or a benign thyroid nodule (not recorded which). Some clones in this sample may be carry-over from other donors' samples. V and J are TRBV11-2 and TRBJ2-5; 10 nucleotides align to TRBD1. The specimen was blood. This CDR3 reads CASSLGGTGAQETQYF. Written as DNA, the CDR3 is TGTGCCAGCAGCTTGGGGGGGACAGGGGCCCAAGAGACCCAGTACTTC.